A selection of T cell receptor beta chains follows, all from one sample in a study of blood T cell repertoires in COVID-19. Sequencing used immunoSEQ multiplex PCR; TCRdb keeps in-frame clones, though not all of them. The sample has about 190,000 clones, roughly 82% seen once. Sequenced input: peripheral blood. All receptors come from a woman in her 30s with acute or convalescent COVID-19. Each CDR3 is given with its conserved first and last residue. Each record gives: clone size, CDR3 length, D gene, J gene, V gene, CDR3 DNA, CDR3 protein. D genes are given only for firm matches. Expanded clones are given a class, and other clones once, few, many or no size at all.

size: NA; length: 15; D: NA; J: TRBJ1-2; V: TRBV19; DNA: TGTGCCAGTAGTATTTCGGACAGAGCTTACCGTGGCTACACCTTC; CDR3: CASSISDRAYRGYTF
size: NA; length: 13; D: TRBD1; J: TRBJ1-2; V: TRBV29-1; DNA: TGCAGCGTTGCAGGGGGCGCCGACTATGGCTACACCTTC; CDR3: CSVAGGADYGYTF
size: few; length: 12; D: NA; J: TRBJ1-1; V: TRBV3-1/TRBV3-2; DNA: TGTGCCAGCAGCCAAGTACGGAGTGAAGCTTTCTTT; CDR3: CASSQVRSEAFF
size: NA; length: 17; D: TRBD1; J: TRBJ2-2; V: TRBV28; DNA: TGTGCCAGCAGTTCCCCCCGACAGGGATTAGCCGTCGGGGAGCTGTTTTTT; CDR3: CASSSPRQGLAVGELFF
size: NA; length: 14; D: TRBD1; J: TRBJ1-5; V: TRBV7-2; DNA: TGTGCCAGCAGACAACAGGGGCGGGGTCAGCCCCAGCATTTT; CDR3: CASRQQGRGQPQHF
size: once; length: 17; D: NA; J: TRBJ1-3; V: TRBV7-8; DNA: TGTGCCAGCAGCTTCCCCGTCGGGGGAACCTCTGGAAACACCATATATTTT; CDR3: CASSFPVGGTSGNTIYF
size: NA; length: 14; D: TRBD2; J: TRBJ2-3; V: TRBV5-8; DNA: TGTGCCAGCAGCCTGGGGGGGGGCACAGATACGCAGTATTTT; CDR3: CASSLGGGTDTQYF
size: NA; length: 13; D: NA; J: TRBJ2-7; V: TRBV7-9; DNA: TGTGCCAGCAGCCCCGAAGGGGCCGACGAGCAGTACTTC; CDR3: CASSPEGADEQYF
size: NA; length: 15; D: TRBD1; J: TRBJ2-7; V: TRBV9; DNA: TGTGCCAGCAGCCTCCGGGACAGGGAACCCTACGAGCAGTACTTC; CDR3: CASSLRDREPYEQYF
size: NA; length: 15; D: NA; J: TRBJ2-1; V: TRBV15; DNA: TGTGCCACCAGCAGAGACCTGAGCTCCTACAATGAGCAGTTCTTC; CDR3: CATSRDLSSYNEQFF
size: NA; length: 13; D: NA; J: TRBJ1-6; V: TRBV6-5; DNA: TGTGCCAGCAGTTCCAGGGTTTTTTCACCCCTCCACTTT; CDR3: CASSSRVFSPLHF
size: NA; length: 14; D: NA; J: TRBJ2-1; V: TRBV7-2; DNA: TGTGCCAGCAGCTTAACCAGGACATACAATGAGCAGTTCTTC; CDR3: CASSLTRTYNEQFF
size: NA; length: 14; D: TRBD1; J: TRBJ2-7; V: TRBV7-8; DNA: TGTGCCAGCAGTTCGACAGGGGGGTCCTACGAGCAGTACTTC; CDR3: CASSSTGGSYEQYF
size: NA; length: 11; D: NA; J: TRBJ2-5; V: TRBV20-1; DNA: TGCAGTGTCCGAGCAAGAGAGACCCAGTACTTC; CDR3: CSVRARETQYF
size: NA; length: 15; D: TRBD2; J: TRBJ2-3; V: TRBV10-2; DNA: TGCGCCAGTACCCTGGCGGGAGGGCCAGGTGATACGCAGTATTTT; CDR3: CASTLAGGPGDTQYF
size: NA; length: 15; D: TRBD2; J: TRBJ2-1; V: TRBV7-2; DNA: TGTGCCAGCAGCTCCCTAGCGGGAACATTCAATGAGCAGTTCTTC; CDR3: CASSSLAGTFNEQFF
size: NA; length: 15; D: TRBD2; J: TRBJ2-5; V: TRBV7-8; DNA: TGTGCCAGCAGCCGAGACCTAGCGGGAGAAGAGACCCAGTACTTC; CDR3: CASSRDLAGEETQYF
size: NA; length: 13; D: TRBD2; J: TRBJ2-5; V: TRBV10-3; DNA: TGTGCCACCACTAGCGGGAGAGGAGAGACCCAGTACTTC; CDR3: CATTSGRGETQYF
size: NA; length: 17; D: TRBD1; J: TRBJ1-2; V: TRBV5-1; DNA: TGCGCCAGCAGCTCCCTGATTCAACAGGGGGGAGCCTATGGCTACACCTTC; CDR3: CASSSLIQQGGAYGYTF
size: NA; length: 13; D: NA; J: TRBJ1-1; V: TRBV5-6; DNA: TGTGCCAGCAGCTTGGTCGTGCCGAGTGAAGCTTTCTTT; CDR3: CASSLVVPSEAFF
size: NA; length: 17; D: TRBD1; J: TRBJ2-2; V: TRBV13; DNA: TGTGCCAGCAGCTTTCCACCGGGACAGGAGAGCACCGGGGAGCTGTTTTTT; CDR3: CASSFPPGQESTGELFF
size: NA; length: 17; D: NA; J: TRBJ1-1; V: TRBV7-2; DNA: TGTGCCAGCAGCTTCTTTATCGCCTATGGGCAAAACACTGAAGCTTTCTTT; CDR3: CASSFFIAYGQNTEAFF
size: NA; length: 13; D: NA; J: TRBJ2-1; V: TRBV9; DNA: TGTGCCAGCAGCGTAGTATCCGGGAGTGAGCAGTTCTTC; CDR3: CASSVVSGSEQFF
size: NA; length: 14; D: NA; J: TRBJ2-1; V: TRBV9; DNA: TGTGCCAGCAGCGTAGATAGCGCTCACAATGAGCAGTTCTTC; CDR3: CASSVDSAHNEQFF
size: NA; length: 14; D: TRBD1; J: TRBJ1-2; V: TRBV25-1; DNA: TGTGCCAGCAGAGACCGGGACAGAGGCTATGGCTACACCTTC; CDR3: CASRDRDRGYGYTF
size: NA; length: 16; D: TRBD2; J: TRBJ2-3; V: TRBV15; DNA: TGTGCCACCAGCAGAGATTGGACTAGCGTTGGAGATACGCAGTATTTT; CDR3: CATSRDWTSVGDTQYF
size: few; length: 15; D: TRBD2; J: TRBJ2-2; V: TRBV10-1; DNA: TGCGCCACCAGCCCAGCGGGAGTATGGACCGGGGAGCTGTTTTTT; CDR3: CATSPAGVWTGELFF
size: NA; length: 15; D: NA; J: TRBJ2-2; V: TRBV28; DNA: TGTGCCAGCAGTTTCCTCGACAGGAACACCGGGGAGCTGTTTTTT; CDR3: CASSFLDRNTGELFF
size: once; length: 15; D: NA; J: TRBJ1-2; V: TRBV29-1; DNA: TGCAGCGTTGGGGCCGCAGGGCTGCCCTTCGATGGCTACACCTTC; CDR3: CSVGAAGLPFDGYTF
size: few; length: 13; D: NA; J: TRBJ2-2; V: TRBV5-1; DNA: TGCGCCAGCAGCTTGTCCGTTAGCGGGGAGCTGTTTTTT; CDR3: CASSLSVSGELFF
size: once; length: 13; D: TRBD1; J: TRBJ2-5; V: TRBV5-1; DNA: TGCGCCAGCAGGGGGACAGGAAAAGAGACCCAGTACTTC; CDR3: CASRGTGKETQYF
size: NA; length: 13; D: NA; J: TRBJ1-1; V: TRBV29-1; DNA: TGCAGCGTTAAGGACTATCGAAACACTGAAGCTTTCTTT; CDR3: CSVKDYRNTEAFF
size: NA; length: 16; D: NA; J: TRBJ2-5; V: TRBV21-1; DNA: TGTGCCAGCACAACCAATGTAGCGGAATTACAAGAGACCCAGTACTTC; CDR3: CASTTNVAELQETQYF
size: once; length: 13; D: NA; J: TRBJ1-1; V: TRBV11-2; DNA: TGTGCCAGCAGCTTGACAGAGAACACTGAAGCTTTCTTT; CDR3: CASSLTENTEAFF
size: NA; length: 14; D: TRBD2; J: TRBJ2-1; V: TRBV7-9; DNA: TGTGCCAGCAGCTCGATAGCGGGGAACAATGAGCAGTTCTTC; CDR3: CASSSIAGNNEQFF
size: NA; length: 12; D: NA; J: TRBJ1-2; V: TRBV3-1/TRBV3-2; DNA: TGTGCCAGCAGACAAGGCGGCTATGGCTACACCTTC; CDR3: CASRQGGYGYTF
size: NA; length: 17; D: NA; J: TRBJ2-5; V: TRBV5-1; DNA: TGCGCCAGCAGCTTGTGGTTCCTTGGGTCTAGCGAGGAGACCCAGTACTTC; CDR3: CASSLWFLGSSEETQYF
size: NA; length: 15; D: TRBD1; J: TRBJ1-5; V: TRBV27; DNA: TGTGCCACGAACGAAGGGACAGGGGTAGGGCAGCCCCAGCATTTT; CDR3: CATNEGTGVGQPQHF
size: NA; length: 13; D: NA; J: TRBJ2-2; V: TRBV11-2; DNA: TGTGCCAGCAGCTTAGGAGGTGGCGGGGAGCTGTTTTTT; CDR3: CASSLGGGGELFF
size: few; length: 15; D: TRBD2; J: TRBJ2-3; V: TRBV5-1; DNA: TGCGCCAGCAGCTCAGGGAGCGGGAGGAGAGATACGCAGTATTTT; CDR3: CASSSGSGRRDTQYF
size: NA; length: 15; D: TRBD1; J: TRBJ1-5; V: TRBV27; DNA: TGTGCCAGCCGGGCCAGGGGGCTGTCCAATCAGCCCCAGCATTTT; CDR3: CASRARGLSNQPQHF
size: NA; length: 17; D: TRBD2; J: TRBJ2-7; V: TRBV5-4; DNA: TGTGCCAGCAGCTTGGTATCTAGCGGGGCCAGCTCCTACGAGCAGTACTTC; CDR3: CASSLVSSGASSYEQYF